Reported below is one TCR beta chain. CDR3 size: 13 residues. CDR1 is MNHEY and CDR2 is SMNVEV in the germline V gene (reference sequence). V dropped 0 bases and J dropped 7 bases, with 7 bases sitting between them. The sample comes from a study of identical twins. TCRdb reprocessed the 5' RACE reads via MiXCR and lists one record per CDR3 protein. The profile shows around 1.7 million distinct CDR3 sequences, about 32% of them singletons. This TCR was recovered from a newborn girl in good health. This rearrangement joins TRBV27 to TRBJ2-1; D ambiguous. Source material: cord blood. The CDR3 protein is CASSLSMANEQFF. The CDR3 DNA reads TGTGCCAGCAGTTTATCGATGGCGAATGAGCAGTTCTTC.